A selection of T cell receptor beta chains follows, all from one sample in a study of T cell repertoires in cytomegalovirus infection. TCRdb ran MiXCR on the reads and lists one entry per CDR3 protein. The sample lists under 600,000 distinct CDR3 sequences; about 15% were seen once. Sequenced sample: CD8+ T cells from PBMCs. Receptors were obtained from a human donor in good health (CMV status not recorded). Some clones in this sample may be carry-over from other donors' samples. Each CDR3 is given with its conserved first and last residue. Fields, in order: clone size, J gene, D gene, V gene, CDR3 DNA, CDR3 protein. D genes are given only for firm matches. Some rows have no size entry. The others give once, few or many, or a class for an expanded clone.

>many|TRBJ2-6|-|TRBV7-9
TGTGCCAGCAGCCTATACCGCGGAACCGGGACACTCTCTTTAAAAGGGGCCAACGTCCTGACTTTC
CASSLYRGTGTLSLKGANVLTF
>many|TRBJ2-7|TRBD1|TRBV28
TGTGCCAGCAGTTTCGTGACAGGGGGCAACGAGCAGTACTTC
CASSFVTGGNEQYF
>few|TRBJ1-3|-|TRBV6-6
TGTGCCAGCAGTTACTCAGACCCTGGAAACACCATATATTTT
CASSYSDPGNTIYF
>few|TRBJ2-7|TRBD2|TRBV27
TGTGCCAGCAGTCCTTCTAGCGGGTCTAGCTCCTACGAGCAGTACTTC
CASSPSSGSSSYEQYF
>few|TRBJ1-1|TRBD1|TRBV30
TGTGCCTGGAGCGCCCTCCCAGGGGGAATCACTGAAGCTTTCTTT
CAWSALPGGITEAFF
>many|TRBJ2-7|-|TRBV19
TGTGCCAGTAGTAGGGGACTCTTCTACGAGCAGTACTTC
CASSRGLFYEQYF
>many|TRBJ2-3|TRBD1|TRBV14
TGTGCCAGCAGCCAGATTAAGACAGGGGTCGGAAGCACAGATACGCAGTATTTT
CASSQIKTGVGSTDTQYF
>-|TRBJ2-3|TRBD2|TRBV9
TGTGCCAGCAGCTTTGCTAGCGGGAGGGCCGCAGATACGCAGTATTTT
CASSFASGRAADTQYF
>many|TRBJ1-1|-|TRBV6-1
TGTGCCAGCAGTGAATACCGGGGAGGCCCTGGGTCTTTCTTT
CASSEYRGGPGSFF
>many|TRBJ2-6|-|TRBV7-8
TGTGCCAGCAGCCCGGGGACATCTGGGGCCAACGTCCTGACTTTC
CASSPGTSGANVLTF
>-|TRBJ1-1|-|TRBV14
TGTGCCAGCAGCCAAGTAGGAGCTGAAGCTTTCTTT
CASSQVGAEAFF
>many|TRBJ2-3|TRBD2|TRBV11-2
TGTGCCAGCAGCTTTAGCTTCACTAGCGGGCGCACAGATACGCAGTATTTT
CASSFSFTSGRTDTQYF
>many|TRBJ2-7|-|TRBV7-9
TGTGCCAGCAGCGAAAGGGTCCTGGCCCCCTACGAGCAGTACTTC
CASSERVLAPYEQYF
>many|TRBJ2-5|-|TRBV7-9
TGTGCCAGCAGCTTAGTCAGAGACTCCCAAGAGACCCAGTACTTC
CASSLVRDSQETQYF
>many|TRBJ2-7|-|TRBV5-6
TGTGCCAGCAGCTTGTCCCGGACAGAACTTCCCTACGAGCAGTACTTC
CASSLSRTELPYEQYF
>-|TRBJ2-5|-|TRBV5-4
TGTGCCAGCAGCTTGGTCCAAATTGTGGCCTTC
CASSLVQIVAF
>-|TRBJ2-5|-|TRBV28
TGTGCCAGCAGTTTTTGGCAGGGGTGGCAAGAGACCCAGTACTTC
CASSFWQGWQETQYF
>-|TRBJ2-6|-|TRBV6-5
TGTGCCAGCAGTGACAGTGGGGCAGCAGACCTCTCTGGGGCCAACGTCCTGACTTTC
CASSDSGAADLSGANVLTF
>many|TRBJ2-3|TRBD2|TRBV7-8
TGTGCCAGCAGCGTCCTAGCGGGAGTCACAGATACGCAGTATTTT
CASSVLAGVTDTQYF
>many|TRBJ1-1|-|TRBV6-5
TGTGCCAGCAGAGACGTCTACGGGAACACTGAAGCTTTCTTT
CASRDVYGNTEAFF
>-|TRBJ1-3|TRBD1|TRBV20-1
TGCAGTGCTGACAGGGGCTCTGGAAACACCATATATTTT
CSADRGSGNTIYF
>few|TRBJ1-2|-|TRBV5-6
TGTGCCAGCAGCTTACGTGGGAACCACTACGACTACACCTTC
CASSLRGNHYDYTF
>many|TRBJ2-1|TRBD2|TRBV7-2
TGTGCCAGCAGCTCCCTGCGGGGGTACAATGAGCAGTTCTTC
CASSSLRGYNEQFF
>many|TRBJ2-1|TRBD1|TRBV28
TGTGCCAGCAGCCACACGGGACAGGGTATGGCCAATGAGCAGTTCTTC
CASSHTGQGMANEQFF
>-|TRBJ2-5|-|TRBV5-1
TGCGCCAGCTCGGCTAGCCCGGTGGGGGAGACCCAGTACTTC
CASSASPVGETQYF
>-|TRBJ2-3|-|TRBV4-1
TGCGCCAGCAGCCAAGGGAAGGGGGGCCTCGGAACAGATACGCAGTATTTT
CASSQGKGGLGTDTQYF
>-|TRBJ2-1|-|TRBV4-1
TGCGCCAGCAGCCAAGGGGCAGGGATGAATGAGCAGTTCTTC
CASSQGAGMNEQFF
>many|TRBJ2-1|TRBD2|TRBV5-1
TGCGCCAGCAGCTTGGTCCCCACTAGCGGGACTTACAATGAGCAGTTCTTC
CASSLVPTSGTYNEQFF
>many|TRBJ1-1|-|TRBV27
TGTGCCAGCCTCACTTCCACGAACGCTGAAGCTTTCTTT
CASLTSTNAEAFF
>-|TRBJ2-2|-|TRBV12-5
TGTGCTAGTGGTTTGGTGGTCACTACAAAAGGGATGAGCGGGGAGCTGTTTTTT
CASGLVVTTKGMSGELFF
>many|TRBJ2-1|-|TRBV7-3
TGTGCCAGCAGCTTACTTCCAGGGAACAATGAGCAGTTCTTC
CASSLLPGNNEQFF
>few|TRBJ2-7|-|TRBV6-5
TGTGCCAGCAGTTACGCATGGCAGGGCTACGAGCAGTACTTC
CASSYAWQGYEQYF
>-|TRBJ1-1|-|TRBV9
TGTGCCAGCAGCGCCTTCGGGACTCACGGCGACACTGAAGCTTTCTTT
CASSAFGTHGDTEAFF
>-|TRBJ2-3|TRBD2|TRBV4-2
TGTGCCAGCAGCCAAGAAAGTACGGGGGGGGATACGCAGTATTTT
CASSQESTGGDTQYF
>few|TRBJ1-2|-|TRBV4-1
TGCGCCAGCAGCCAAGAAGAATTGATGGAGTGGGGTGACTATGGCTACACCTTC
CASSQEELMEWGDYGYTF
>many|TRBJ2-3|-|TRBV7-8
TGTGCCAGCAGCGTTAGACGAGCTAGCACAGATACGCAGTATTTT
CASSVRRASTDTQYF
>many|TRBJ1-2|-|TRBV10-3
TGTGCCAACTCACGGGGTACTGAAGGGAACGACTATGGCTACACCTTC
CANSRGTEGNDYGYTF
>many|TRBJ1-3|TRBD1|TRBV7-8
TGTGCCAGCAGCTTGGACAGGGGAGCTGGAAACACCATATATTTT
CASSLDRGAGNTIYF
>many|TRBJ2-7|TRBD1|TRBV7-9
TGTGCCAGCAGCTCGCCGGGACAGGACTACGAGCAGTACTTC
CASSSPGQDYEQYF
>many|TRBJ1-5|TRBD1|TRBV27
TGTGCCAGCAGTTTAGCCGGACAGGCCCTCTCTCCTAATCAGCCCCAGCATTTT
CASSLAGQALSPNQPQHF
>many|TRBJ2-3|TRBD1|TRBV20-1
TGCAGTGCTATGGAACCGGGACAGGGTTCGCAGTATTTT
CSAMEPGQGSQYF
>many|TRBJ2-1|-|TRBV24-1
TGTGCCACCAGTGATTTGGGGCTAGCGAACAATGAGCAGTTCTTC
CATSDLGLANNEQFF
>few|TRBJ1-2|-|TRBV11-2
TGTGCCAGCAGAGGAGCCGGTTACTATGGCTACACCTTC
CASRGAGYYGYTF
>many|TRBJ2-5|-|TRBV7-6
TGTGCCAGCAGGCTAAATGGTGACACACGCATAGAGACCCAGTACTTC
CASRLNGDTRIETQYF
>few|TRBJ2-7|-|TRBV27
TGTGCCAGCAGTCTCGCGGGGCCCACATACGAGCAGTACTTC
CASSLAGPTYEQYF
>many|TRBJ2-3|-|TRBV7-6
TGTGCCAGCAGCTTACGCCTAGCAACAGATACGCAGTATTTT
CASSLRLATDTQYF
>many|TRBJ2-2|TRBD2|TRBV4-2
TGTGCCAGCAGCCAAGGGGTTAGCGGGTTCGACGGGGAGCTGTTTTTT
CASSQGVSGFDGELFF
>-|TRBJ2-1|-|TRBV9
TGTGCCAGCAGGGGGGTAGGCCACAATGAGCAGTTCTTC
CASRGVGHNEQFF
>-|TRBJ1-1|-|TRBV7-9
TGTGCCAGCAGCTTAGATGTGGGGGTCACTGAAGCTTTCTTT
CASSLDVGVTEAFF
>many|TRBJ1-5|TRBD1|TRBV12-3/TRBV12-4
TGTGCCAGCAGTGCGGGACAGAGAAGCAATCAGCCCCAGCATTTT
CASSAGQRSNQPQHF
>many|TRBJ2-1|TRBD1|TRBV27
TGTGCCAGCAGTTTTAGACAGGGGCGAGAGCAGTTCTTC
CASSFRQGREQFF
>-|TRBJ1-1|TRBD1|TRBV9
TGTGCCAGCAGCAGACGACAGGGCCGGAATGGTGAAGCTTTCTTT
CASSRRQGRNGEAFF